The 19 T cell receptor beta chains below all came from one sample that was sequenced in a study of cytomegalovirus exposure and HLA in healthy donors. PCR used 60 Vbeta primers and 13 Jbeta primers. Libraries were prepared by immunoSEQ multiplex PCR; TCRdb keeps only in-frame clonotypes and omits some of them. The sample carries 81,000 or so clones, 70% to 85% recorded once. Material: PBMCs. The receptor source for this set is a man in his fifties or sixties in good health and CMV-seropositive.

V and J are TRBV10-3 and TRBJ2-1, with 13 bases aligning to TRBD2. Germline assignment: CDR1 ENHRY and CDR2 SYGVKD. The CDR3 extends over 17 amino acids. The V gene end was trimmed by 9 bases and the J gene end by 1 base; junction bases not matched to a gene: 9. DNA of the CDR3: TGTGCCATAGCATCCGGGACTAGCGGGATTTCCTACAATGAGCAGTTCTTC. Its translation: CAIASGTSGISYNEQFF.

The rearrangement uses TRBV4-3 and TRBJ1-1; perhaps TRBD1 as D (5 bases). V was clipped by 2 bases and J by 6 bases, with 25 bases between them. The germline CDR1 and CDR2 sequences are LGHNA and YSLEER. The CDR3 sequence is 18 residues long. CDR3 DNA: TGCGCCAGCAGCCAACGGGCGGGGACTAGCGGGTCTTTCGCTGAAGCTTTCTTT. This translates into CASSQRAGTSGSFAEAFF.

The rearrangement uses TRBV6-5 and TRBJ1-1; TRBD1 might be the D (5 bases). The ends were cut back, 8 bases at V and 3 bases at J, with 16 bases in the middle. This CDR3 spans 14 amino acids. Per the germline V gene, CDR1 is MNHEY and CDR2 is SVGAGI. CDR3 loop: CASGRQKWYTEAFF. The CDR3, as DNA: TGTGCCAGCGGAAGACAGAAATGGTACACTGAAGCTTTCTTT.

The V gene is TRBV5-4, the J gene TRBJ1-5; 9 bases are shared with TRBD1. The CDR3 has 20 residues. Germline CDR1 reads SGHNT; CDR2 reads YYREEE (reference sequence). Trimming removed 7 bases from V and 0 bases from J; junction bases left unmatched: 20. The CDR3: CASGWRSDRGLRYSNQPQHF. The CDR3 nucleotides are TGTGCCAGCGGTTGGAGATCGGACAGGGGTCTTCGGTATAGCAATCAGCCCCAGCATTTT.

The gene calls are TRBV18 and TRBJ1-1; tentative D call: TRBD1 (6 bases). Germline CDR1 is KGHSH and CDR2 is LQKENI. V lost 1 base and J 10 bases, leaving 25 bases between the germline ends. This CDR3 has 17 residues. The CDR3 reads CASSPQSIAFNRVGAFF. CDR3 nucleotides: TGTGCCAGCTCACCACAGTCGATCGCTTTCAACAGGGTTGGAGCTTTCTTT.

This clone was recorded a few times. V usage is TRBV5-1 and J usage is TRBJ2-3, with D unresolved. V was cut by 0 bases and J by 3 bases, with 5 bases left in between. Germline assignment: CDR1 SGHRS and CDR2 YFSETQ. The CDR3 contains 13 residues. The chain's CDR3 is CASSLDSTDTQYF. CDR3 coding DNA: TGCGCCAGCAGCTTGGATTCAACAGATACGCAGTATTTT. Looking up the rest from reference TRBV5-1 and TRBJ2-3 gives the full variable domain: KAGVTQTPRYLIKTRGQQVTLSCSPISGHRSVSWYQQTPGQGLQFLFEYFSETQRNKGNFPGRFSGRQFSNSRSEMNVSTLELGDSALYLCASSLDSTDTQYFGPGTRLTVL.

The chain carries TRBV7-8 and TRBJ2-7, with a possible D match to TRBD1 (6 bases). V was shortened by 3 bases and J by 2 bases, with 14 bases between the two germline ends. The CDR3 has 15 residues. Germline lookup yields CDR1 SGHVS and CDR2 FQNEAQ. CDR3 nucleotides: TGTGCCAGCAGCTTTTTCGGGACATTAGCCTACGAGCAGTACTTC. Translation: CASSFFGTLAYEQYF.

This CDR3 reads CASSGRAGETQYF. CDR3 nucleotides: TGTGCCAGTAGCGGGAGGGCCGGGGAGACCCAGTACTTC. This chain connects TRBV19 to TRBJ2-5; TRBD2 matches 8 bases. The CDR3 has 13 amino acids. J lost 5 bases, V lost 6 bases, and 5 bases had no gene match. Germline V gene sequence: CDR1 LNHDA, CDR2 SQIVND (reference sequence).

V and J are TRBV4-3 and TRBJ1-2, with TRBD1 matching 11 bases. The J segment lost 5 bases and the V segment lost 2 bases, leaving 7 bases of the junction unmatched. Germline CDR1 reads LGHNA; CDR2 reads YSLEER. The CDR3 is made up of 16 amino acids. Here the CDR3 DNA reads TGCGCCAGCAGCCAACGGACAGGGGGCGCCGCTTATGGCTACACCTTC. As protein: CASSQRTGGAAYGYTF.

The chain joins TRBV9 to TRBJ2-1, with 15 bases that match TRBD2. The CDR3 extends over 17 amino acids. J was trimmed by 1 base and V by 6 bases; bases with no gene match: 5. In germline, CDR1 is SGDLS, CDR2 YYNGEE. CDR3 nucleotides: TGTGCCAGCAATGGACTAGCGGGAGGGCGGTCCTACAATGAGCAGTTCTTC. This sequence encodes CASNGLAGGRSYNEQFF.

This clone has just one count. V and J are TRBV7-9 and TRBJ1-1; D is undetermined. Trimming stripped 5 bases from V and 1 base from J, with 11 bases between. This CDR3 has 14 amino acids. The germline CDR1 and CDR2 sequences are SEHNR and FQNEAQ (reference sequence). The CDR3 nucleotides read TGTGCCAGCAGCCCCAGGAGGGAGAACACTGAAGCTTTCTTT. Its protein product is CASSPRRENTEAFF.

The chain's CDR3 is CAIRGLVDTGELFF. The CDR3 bases are TGTGCCATCAGGGGACTAGTGGACACCGGGGAGCTGTTTTTT. The genes are TRBV10-3 and TRBJ2-2; 8 bases align to TRBD2. The V gene end was trimmed by 6 bases and the J gene end by 3 bases; junction bases not matched to a gene: 3. This CDR3 has 14 residues. Germline V gene sequence: CDR1 ENHRY, CDR2 SYGVKD.

This chain joins TRBV10-2 and TRBJ2-3, with TRBD2 identical over 7 bases. Germline V gene sequence: CDR1 WSHSY, CDR2 SAAADI. The V gene end was trimmed by 9 bases and the J gene end by 0 bases; junction bases not matched to a gene: 15. The CDR3 runs 17 residues. Written as DNA, the CDR3 is TGCGCCAGTGGGTGGGGAGGGAACAGTCTAAGCACAGATACGCAGTATTTT. Its protein is CASGWGGNSLSTDTQYF.

The chain has TRBV29-1 and TRBJ2-2, with a tentative D call TRBD2 (5 bases). The V end was cut by 0 bases, the J end by 1 base, with 6 bases between. This CDR3 is 14 amino acids long. Germline V gene lookup returns CDR1 SQVTM and CDR2 ANQGSEA. The CDR3 coding sequence is TGCAGCGTTGAAGATCGGGGGAACACCGGGGAGCTGTTTTTT. This translates into CSVEDRGNTGELFF.

CDR3 amino acids: CAWSVGRTGGEAFF. Here the CDR3 DNA reads TGTGCCTGGAGTGTGGGTCGGACTGGAGGTGAAGCTTTCTTT. The genes are TRBV30 and TRBJ1-1; D not certain. Between the trimmed V and J ends, which lost 0 bases and 7 bases, there was a span of 15 bases. Germline V CDR1 and CDR2: GTSNPN, SVGIG (reference sequence). The CDR3 loop spans 14 amino acids.

V gene TRBV6-5 combines with J gene TRBJ1-1, with 7 bases lining up with TRBD1. This CDR3 has 14 residues. V gave up 2 bases and J gave up 1 base; unmatched junction bases: 1. Germline CDR1 is MNHEY and CDR2 is SVGAGI. This CDR3 reads CASSYGTANTEAFF. CDR3 bases: TGTGCCAGCAGTTACGGGACAGCGAACACTGAAGCTTTCTTT.

The V and J genes are TRBV13 and TRBJ2-1; the match to TRBD2 covers 14 bases. CDR1 is PRHDT and CDR2 is FYEKMQ in the germline V gene (reference sequence). The CDR3 has 18 residues. V shed 5 bases and J 1 base; nucleotides not matched to a gene: 7. In DNA, the CDR3 is TGTGCCAGCAGCCTACGGGGACTAGCGGGAGCTTCCTACAATGAGCAGTTCTTC. Encoded protein: CASSLRGLAGASYNEQFF.

The chain employs TRBV4-1 and TRBJ2-7; 7 bases are a match to TRBD2. V shed 4 bases and J 1 base; nucleotides not matched to a gene: 4. CDR1 is MGHRA, CDR2 YSYEKL, per germline. The CDR3 sequence is 14 residues long. DNA of the CDR3: TGCGCCAGCAGCCCCTCGGGGGGATCCTACGAGCAGTACTTC. Translated: CASSPSGGSYEQYF.

The chain joins TRBV7-2 to TRBJ1-2, with D tentatively TRBD1 (5 bases). The CDR3 is made up of 13 amino acids. Germline V CDR1 and CDR2: SGHTA, FQGNSA. Trimming shortened V by 1 base and J by 7 bases, and 10 bases separated the two germline ends. Written as DNA, the CDR3 is TGTGCCAGCAGCTTAGGCAGGGAGGGTGGCTACACCTTC. This gives the protein CASSLGREGGYTF. The variable domain in full, completed from reference TRBV7-2 and TRBJ1-2, reads GAGVSQSPSNKVTEKGKDVELRCDPISGHTALYWYRQSLGQGLEFLIYFQGNSAPDKSGLPSDRFSAERTGGSVSTLTIQRTQQEDSAVYLCASSLGREGGYTFGSGTRLTVV.